This T cell receptor (beta chain) was sequenced in a study of blood T cell repertoires in COVID-19. The CDR3 is made up of 16 amino acids. The germline CDR1 and CDR2 sequences are MDHEN and SYDVKM. The germline V and J ends were trimmed by 5 bases and 9 bases, with 20 bases remaining between them. The table came from immunoSEQ multiplex PCR; TCRdb's copy has only in-frame clones and leaves some out. The sample consists of some 40,000 clones, approximately 94% of them appearing once. The sample taken for sequencing was peripheral blood. The receptor comes from a man in his fifties with COVID-19, enrolled during active disease. The chain carries TRBV28 and TRBJ1-6; D gene unclear. CDR3 nucleotides: TGTGCCAGCAGTCCGAGGATAGGAAGAATGAGTTCACCCCTCCACTTT. Its protein is CASSPRIGRMSSPLHF. The full variable domain, completed using reference TRBV28 and TRBJ1-6, is DVKVTQSSRYLVKRTGEKVFLECVQDMDHENMFWYRQDPGLGLRLIYFSYDVKMKEKGDIPEGYSVSREKKERFSLILESASTNQTSMYLCASSPRIGRMSSPLHFGNGTRLTVT.